This T cell receptor (beta chain) was captured by sequencing in a study of blood T cells in healthy people across ages. Whole-study findings and limits: PBMC samples, being unsorted, prevented any conclusive comparison of naive and antigen-experienced cells.

A second PCR, run for 7 to 11 cycles, used a sample-barcoded 5' primer plus a J-beta primer mix. TCRdb analysed the 5' RACE reads with MiXCR anew, one entry per CDR3 protein. This sample carries around 1,800,000 distinct CDR3 sequences, 35% to 50% of them seen once, and the ten largest clones take about 21%. Total RNA amounts of at least 6 micrograms were extracted per sample. On this clonotype itself: The antigen is not known. Because the CDR3's place on the DNA is in doubt, the DNA is left out and the CDR3 is given as listed by TCRdb.

The sample consisted of blood. The receptor was isolated from a human donor in good health.

CDR3 protein: CSVGGGTGPGTFF. V usage is TRBV29-1 and J usage is TRBJ1-1. Germline assignment: CDR1 SQVTM and CDR2 ANQGSEA. The CDR3 length equals 13 residues, ends included.